This is a list of T cell receptor beta chains from one sample in a study of T cell repertoires in cytomegalovirus infection. Via MiXCR, TCRdb re-called the reads, giving one row per CDR3 protein. The data hold about 230,000 distinct CDR3 sequences, with 5% to 8.5% observed a single time. The sequenced material came from PBMCs. The source of these receptors is a human donor in good health (CMV status not recorded). Some clones in this sample may be carry-over from other donors' samples. Each CDR3 is given with its conserved first and last residue. A D gene is named only where the DNA matches it firmly. The size entry gives once, few or many counts, or a class when the clone is expanded.

v_call,j_call,d_call,clone_size,cdr3_nt,cdr3_aa
TRBV5-4,TRBJ2-1,NA,many,TGTGCCAGCAGCTCGGACGGAACCTACAATGAGCAGTTCTTC,CASSSDGTYNEQFF
TRBV10-3,TRBJ1-1,NA,many,TGTGCCATCAGGGATTCGGGGCCCAAACCTCTAACAACTGAAGCTTTCTTT,CAIRDSGPKPLTTEAFF
TRBV20-1,TRBJ1-2,NA,many,TGCAGTGCTAGAAGCGGGGGAAACTATGGCTACACCTTC,CSARSGGNYGYTF
TRBV20-1,TRBJ1-1,TRBD1,many,TGCAGTGCTAGAGCTTTTGACAGGGGGGCTGAAGCTTTCTTT,CSARAFDRGAEAFF
TRBV20-1,TRBJ2-5,NA,few,TGCAGTGCTAGATGGACCTTAGGAGAGACCCAGTACTTC,CSARWTLGETQYF
TRBV7-9,TRBJ1-1,TRBD1,many,TGTGCCAGCAGCTTGGGCTGGACAGGGAAGGGGACTGAAGCTTTCTTT,CASSLGWTGKGTEAFF
TRBV5-4,TRBJ2-2,NA,few,TGTGCCAGCAGCTTGGTCTCCAGGGATGGAGGCACCGGGGAGCTGTTTTTT,CASSLVSRDGGTGELFF
TRBV20-1,TRBJ2-2,NA,many,TGCAGTGCTAGAGGGAGGCAGAGGACACCCAACACCGGGGAGCTGTTTTTT,CSARGRQRTPNTGELFF
TRBV7-2,TRBJ2-7,NA,many,TGTGCCAGCACCCGGGGTTGGTTCCACGAGCAGTACTTC,CASTRGWFHEQYF
TRBV20-1,TRBJ2-7,NA,many,TGCAGTGCTAGTGACAGGCCGACCTACGAGCAGTACTTC,CSASDRPTYEQYF